This TCR beta chain was captured by sequencing in a study of blood T cell repertoires in COVID-19. Measured with immunoSEQ multiplex PCR; TCRdb has only the in-frame clones, and not every one. The sample lists almost 400,000 clones, 87% occurring once. This CDR3 is 10 amino acids long. The chain couples TRBV21-1 to TRBJ1-3. TRBV21-1 is listed as a pseudogene. Input material: peripheral blood. The source is a woman aged 55-70 years with COVID-19, enrolled during active disease. The CDR3 protein is CASTRLAIYF. CDR3 DNA sequence: TGTGCCAGCACTCGATTAGCCATATATTTT.